The rows below give T cell receptor beta chains drawn from one sample of a study of T cells after yellow fever vaccination. One entry per CDR3 protein, called by TCRdb with MiXCR from the 5' RACE reads. The sample has some 68,000 distinct CDR3 sequences, less than 8.5% seen once; the top ten hold approximately 35%. The source material was CD8+ T cells sorted from PBMCs, sampled around 45 days after the first yellow fever vaccination. The receptor source for this set is a man between 18 and 29 years old who received the YFV17D yellow fever vaccine. Each CDR3 is given with its conserved first and last residue. D genes are given only for firm matches. Size tells how often a clone was seen (once, few, many) or the class of an expanded clone, and some rows leave it out.

>.|.|TRBV12-3/TRBV12-4|TRBJ1-3
TGTGCCAGCAGTTTGGGAAACACCATATATTTT
CASSLGNTIYF
>many|.|TRBV7-2|TRBJ2-4
TGTGCCAGCAGCTTAGGGACAGAAAACATTCAGTACTTC
CASSLGTENIQYF
>many|.|TRBV4-2|TRBJ2-2
TGTGCCAGCAGCCGTCCCGACAGCACCGGGGAGCTGTTTTTT
CASSRPDSTGELFF
>many|.|TRBV5-6|TRBJ1-1
TGTGCCAGCAGCATAGGAGGGACTGAAGCTTTCTTT
CASSIGGTEAFF
>many|.|TRBV4-1|TRBJ2-2
TGCGCCAGCAGCCAAGCTGCGGGGAACACCGGGGAGCTGTTTTTT
CASSQAAGNTGELFF
>many|.|TRBV19|TRBJ1-3
TGTGCCAGTAGTGCGAGGTCGTCGGACACCATATATTTT
CASSARSSDTIYF
>.|.|TRBV4-3|TRBJ1-1
TGCGCCAGCAGCCAAGCCACTCCGACTGAAGCTTTCTTT
CASSQATPTEAFF
>few|.|TRBV4-3|TRBJ2-5
TGCGCCAGCAGCCAAGGCGTTCAAGAGACCCAGTACTTC
CASSQGVQETQYF
>few|TRBD1|TRBV4-1|TRBJ2-6
TGCGCCAGCAGCCAAGGACAGGGCGTCGGCTCTGGGGCCAACGTCCTGACTTTC
CASSQGQGVGSGANVLTF
>many|.|TRBV7-9|TRBJ2-1
TGTGCCAGCAGCTTAGGAGCCTTAGAGCAGTTCTTC
CASSLGALEQFF
>many|TRBD1|TRBV7-2|TRBJ1-2
TGTGCCAGCAGCTTCCTTCCGGTTGACAGGGGCGCCATTAGCTATGGCTACACCTTC
CASSFLPVDRGAISYGYTF
>.|.|TRBV5-1|TRBJ1-3
TGCGCCAGCAGCGGACGGTCAGGGACGGACTCTGGAAACACCATATATTTT
CASSGRSGTDSGNTIYF
>many|.|TRBV29-1|TRBJ2-1
TGCAGCGTTGACTTAGCCGGGACTTTCAATGAGCAGTTCTTC
CSVDLAGTFNEQFF
>many|TRBD2|TRBV5-5|TRBJ2-1
TGTGCCAGCAGCTCGCTAGCGGGTGTAAACAATGAGCAGTTCTTC
CASSSLAGVNNEQFF
>many|TRBD2|TRBV5-1|TRBJ2-1
TGCGCCAGCAGCTTGGGGCAAGGGACTAGCGTGGGCAATGAGCAGTTCTTC
CASSLGQGTSVGNEQFF
>many|.|TRBV6-1|TRBJ1-2
TGTGCCAGCAGGGTCGGTTGGGACTACACCTTC
CASRVGWDYTF
>few|.|TRBV12-3/TRBV12-4|TRBJ2-2
TGTGCCAGCAGCCGCAATCGGGGGAGCACCGGGGAGCTGTTTTTT
CASSRNRGSTGELFF
>many|.|TRBV4-1|TRBJ1-5
TGCGCCAGCAGCCAAGTTCTGGTTTTCAATCAGCCCCAGCATTTT
CASSQVLVFNQPQHF
>few|.|TRBV20-1|TRBJ1-1
TGCAGTGCTCGCGGCGGTGGCTTGGGGAACACTGAAGCTTTCTTT
CSARGGGLGNTEAFF
>many|.|TRBV4-1|TRBJ2-7
TGCGCCAGCAGTCAAGACAAGCAATACGAGCAGTACTTC
CASSQDKQYEQYF
>.|.|TRBV23-1|TRBJ2-7
TGCGCCAGCAGTCAATCGTGGGTTTACGAGCAGTACTTC
CASSQSWVYEQYF
>.|TRBD1|TRBV11-2|TRBJ1-5
TGTGCCAGCAGCATGACAGGGGGCTTGGGTCAGCCCCAGCATTTT
CASSMTGGLGQPQHF